The sequence of this TCR beta chain was determined in a study of blood T cell repertoires in COVID-19. Study summary: Spain, Italy and the United States supplied samples that represented acute and convalescent COVID-19.

Using immunoSEQ multiplex PCR, the repertoire was profiled, and TCRdb retains in-frame clones only, with some absent. The table records around 33,000 clones, about 78% of them present only once. This clone is a singleton in its sample. With 0 bases removed from V and 3 bases from J, the gap between germline ends came to 7 bases. Germline V gene lookup returns CDR1 LNHNV and CDR2 YYDKDF (reference sequence). The CDR3 spans 14 residues. Sequenced: peripheral blood. The chain joins TRBV15 to TRBJ2-3; D gene uncertain. The clonotype was recovered from a man of 80 years or more with acute or convalescent COVID-19. CDR3 in amino acids: CATSRDSFTDTQYF. The CDR3 DNA is TGTGCCACCAGCAGAGATAGTTTTACAGATACGCAGTATTTT.